Shown below are 3 T cell receptor beta chains from a single sample sequenced in a study of beta chain features in type 1 diabetes. The authors reverse transcribed all of the isolated RNA, so sequencing captured expressed TCRB transcripts. TCRdb's copy holds only in-frame clones and misses some; the assay was immunoSEQ multiplex PCR. Of under 900,000 clones listed, roughly 15% are singletons. Material: naive CD4+ T cells from blood. These TCRs come from a woman aged 18 to 35 in good health.

This sequence joins TRBV11-2 and TRBJ2-7; D is undetermined. Trimming stripped 5 bases from V and 0 bases from J, with 8 bases between. Germline values: CDR1 SGHAT, CDR2 FQNNGV. The CDR3 contains 13 residues. CDR3 sequence (DNA): TGTGCCAGCAGCCCGTATACCTCCTACGAGCAGTACTTC. The encoded protein is CASSPYTSYEQYF.

This sequence joins TRBV4-2 and TRBJ2-7; 9 bases agree with TRBD1. The length of the CDR3 is 15 residues. Germline V lookup: CDR1 LGHNA, CDR2 YNFKEQ. The V and J ends lost 2 bases and 0 bases, in that order; junction bases with no gene match: 2. The CDR3 sequence is CASSQPGQGSYEQYF. CDR3 nucleotides: TGTGCCAGCAGCCAACCGGGACAGGGCTCCTACGAGCAGTACTTC.

Here the CDR3 DNA reads TGTGCCAGCAGACAGGTTGAAAAACTGTTTTTT. Residues: CASRQVEKLFF. This rearrangement joins TRBV6-1 to TRBJ1-4, with D perhaps TRBD1 (5 bases). This CDR3 contains 11 residues. Trimming shortened V by 6 bases and J by 7 bases, and 6 bases separated the two germline ends. The V gene's germline CDR1 is MNHNS and CDR2 SASEGT.